This TCR beta chain was documented in a study of T-cell reconstitution after alpha-beta-depleted transplantation in children. This clonotype turned up a few times. The TCRbeta library incorporated unique molecular identifiers. TCRdb passed the PCR reads through MiXCR, listing each CDR3 protein once. The table includes 640,000 or so distinct CDR3 sequences, 16% detected once. The sequenced sample was PBMCs from the stem cell graft donor, obtained from the stem cell graft. The sequence was obtained from a human donor who donated a stem cell graft to a child with acute myeloid leukemia.

This CDR3 reads CASSPRDRKDNYGYTF. The CDR3, as DNA: TGTGCCAGCAGTCCCCGGGACAGGAAAGACAACTATGGCTACACCTTC. The chain uses TRBV12-3 or TRBV12-4 and TRBJ1-2, with 8 nucleotides matching TRBD1. With 5 bases clipped from V and 2 bases from J, the junction kept 10 bases outside the gene matches. There are 16 residues in the CDR3.